The present T cell receptor beta chain was sequenced within a study of response to subunit inactivated influenza vaccine. Study results and caveats: Authors suggested each seasonal influenza vaccination recruits few new T cells.

TCRdb reanalysed the RT-PCR reads using MiXCR and keeps one entry per CDR3 protein. This sample has about 540,000 distinct CDR3 sequences, with approximately 20% found just once. For this clonotype: The antigen remains undetermined.

The ends lost 5 bases at V and 1 base at J; junction bases unmatched: 6. CDR3 length: 16 amino acids. Germline values: CDR1 SGHTA, CDR2 FQGTGA. This sample was shared with a second study, whose subject was T cells expressing NK-cell markers. Per that study: UMIs were included in TCR beta cDNA generated by 5'RACE template switching. All TCR beta repertoires analysed originated from sorted CD3+CD56+NKG2C+, CD3+CD56+NKG2C- and CD3+CD56-NKG2C+ T cells. Eight donors were sequenced, seven testing HCMV-seropositive and one testing seronegative. Several experiments added an anti-gamma-delta TCR antibody to sort only alpha-beta TCR T cells.

The sequences come from CD4+ T cells sorted from PBMCs, collected less than 13 days after vaccination. The chain links TRBV7-3 to TRBJ2-2; 8 bases line up with TRBD2. The TCR sequence derives from a middle-aged man who received an inactivated influenza vaccine. CDR3 amino acids: CASSIAAGVNTGELFF. For the CDR3, the DNA is TGTGCCAGCAGCATCGCAGCGGGAGTGAACACCGGGGAGCTGTTTTTT.